This T cell receptor (beta chain) was retrieved from a study of cytomegalovirus exposure and HLA in healthy donors. General study points: The study carried out a later analysis of TCR beta sequences. It associated some 15,000 of them with specific HLA alleles at a false discovery rate of 0.05.

Concerning this clone itself: Its antigen remains unidentified.

The CDR3 is 18 residues long. With V trimmed by 4 bases and J by 2 bases, 11 bases remained unmatched. In germline, CDR1 is SGHNT, CDR2 YYREEE (reference sequence). It was with 60 Vbeta and 13 Jbeta primers that the PCR ran. This table comes from immunoSEQ multiplex PCR, and its TCRdb copy is limited to in-frame clones, with some not included. The sample comprises 150,000 to 200,000 clones, 80% to 85% of which are singletons, and less than 1% rests with the top ten. Material for sequencing was PBMCs. The V gene is TRBV5-4, the J gene TRBJ2-7, with TRBD2 matching over 14 bases. The source is a girl between 2 and 10 years old in good health and CMV-seropositive. In DNA, the CDR3 is TGTGCCAGCAGCCCCGAGACTAGCGGGAGGGCCTCCGCCTACGAGCAGTACTTC. Translating it yields CASSPETSGRASAYEQYF.